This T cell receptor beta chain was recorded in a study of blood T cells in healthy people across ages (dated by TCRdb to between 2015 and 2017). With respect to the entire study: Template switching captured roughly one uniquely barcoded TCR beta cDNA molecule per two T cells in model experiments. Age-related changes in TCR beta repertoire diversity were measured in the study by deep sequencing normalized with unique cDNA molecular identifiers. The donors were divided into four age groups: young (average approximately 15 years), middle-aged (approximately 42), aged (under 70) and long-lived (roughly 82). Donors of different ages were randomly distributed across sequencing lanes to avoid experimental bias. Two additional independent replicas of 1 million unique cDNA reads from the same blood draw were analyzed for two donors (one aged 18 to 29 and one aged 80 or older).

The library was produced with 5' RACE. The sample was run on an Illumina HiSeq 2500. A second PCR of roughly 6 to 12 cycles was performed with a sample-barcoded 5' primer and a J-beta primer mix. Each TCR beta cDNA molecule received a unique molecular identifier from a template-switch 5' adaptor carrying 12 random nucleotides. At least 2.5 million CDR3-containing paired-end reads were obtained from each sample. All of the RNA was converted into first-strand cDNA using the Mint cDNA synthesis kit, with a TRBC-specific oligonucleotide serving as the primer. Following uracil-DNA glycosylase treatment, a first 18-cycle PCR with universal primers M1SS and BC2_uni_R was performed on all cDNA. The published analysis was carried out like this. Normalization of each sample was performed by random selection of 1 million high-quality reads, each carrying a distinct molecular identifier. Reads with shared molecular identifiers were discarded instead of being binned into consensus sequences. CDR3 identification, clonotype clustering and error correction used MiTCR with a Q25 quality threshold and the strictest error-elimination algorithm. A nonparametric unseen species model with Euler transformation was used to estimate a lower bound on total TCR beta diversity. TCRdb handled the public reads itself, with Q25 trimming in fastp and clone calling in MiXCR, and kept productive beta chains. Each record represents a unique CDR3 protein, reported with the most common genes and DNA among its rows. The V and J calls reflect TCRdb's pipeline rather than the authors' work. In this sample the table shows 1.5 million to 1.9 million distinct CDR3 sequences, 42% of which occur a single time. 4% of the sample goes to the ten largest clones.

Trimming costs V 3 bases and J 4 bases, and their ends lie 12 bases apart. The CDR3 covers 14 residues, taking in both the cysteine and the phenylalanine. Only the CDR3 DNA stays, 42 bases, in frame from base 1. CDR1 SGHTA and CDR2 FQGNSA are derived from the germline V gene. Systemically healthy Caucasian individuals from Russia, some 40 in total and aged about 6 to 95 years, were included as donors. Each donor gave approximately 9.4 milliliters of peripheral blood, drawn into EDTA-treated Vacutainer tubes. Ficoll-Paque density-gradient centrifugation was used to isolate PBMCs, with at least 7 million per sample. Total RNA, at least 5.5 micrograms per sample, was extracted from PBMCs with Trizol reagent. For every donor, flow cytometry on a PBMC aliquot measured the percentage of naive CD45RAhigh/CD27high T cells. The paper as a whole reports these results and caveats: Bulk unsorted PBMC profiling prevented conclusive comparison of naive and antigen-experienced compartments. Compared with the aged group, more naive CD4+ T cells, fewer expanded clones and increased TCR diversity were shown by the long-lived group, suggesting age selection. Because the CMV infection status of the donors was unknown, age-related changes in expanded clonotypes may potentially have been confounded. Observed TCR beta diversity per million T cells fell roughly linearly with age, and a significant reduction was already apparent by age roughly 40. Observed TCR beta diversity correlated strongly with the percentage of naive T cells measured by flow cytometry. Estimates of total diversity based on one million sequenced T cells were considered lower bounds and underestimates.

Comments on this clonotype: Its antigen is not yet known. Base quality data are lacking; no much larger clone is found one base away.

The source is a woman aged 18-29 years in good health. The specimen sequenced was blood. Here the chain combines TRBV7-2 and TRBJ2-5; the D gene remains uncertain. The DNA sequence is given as TGTGCCAGCAGCTTGGGCAGCCCAAGAGAGACCCAGTACTTC. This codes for CASSLGSPRETQYF. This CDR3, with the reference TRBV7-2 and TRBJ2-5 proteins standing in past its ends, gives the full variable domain GAGVSQSPSNKVTEKGKDVELRCDPISGHTALYWYRQSLGQGLEFLIYFQGNSAPDKSGLPSDRFSAERTGGSVSTLTIQRTQQEDSAVYLCASSLGSPRETQYFGPGTRLLVL.